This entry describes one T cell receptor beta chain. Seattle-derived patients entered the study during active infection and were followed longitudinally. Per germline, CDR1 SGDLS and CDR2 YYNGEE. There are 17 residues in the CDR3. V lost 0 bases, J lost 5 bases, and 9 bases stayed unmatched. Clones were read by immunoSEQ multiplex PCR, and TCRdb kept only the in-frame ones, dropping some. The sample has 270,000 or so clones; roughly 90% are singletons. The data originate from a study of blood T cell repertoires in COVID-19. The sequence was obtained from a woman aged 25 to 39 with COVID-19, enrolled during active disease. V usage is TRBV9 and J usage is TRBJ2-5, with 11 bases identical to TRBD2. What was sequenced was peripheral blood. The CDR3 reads CASSVGVAGGPEETQYF. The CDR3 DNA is TGTGCCAGCAGCGTAGGTGTAGCGGGGGGGCCTGAGGAGACCCAGTACTTC.